This T cell receptor (beta chain) was captured by sequencing in a study of cytomegalovirus exposure and HLA in healthy donors. Study background: An early release of data contained about 85 million unique TCRs, which came from HLA-typed donors.

V gave up 2 bases and J gave up 6 bases, with 16 bases separating them. The germline CDR1 and CDR2 sequences are MNHNY and SVGAGI (reference sequence). The CDR3 length is 15 residues. General study points: Reports described diagnosis of cytomegalovirus status by the classifier as highly specific and sensitive. What was likely a sequencing artifact was a cluster of highly shared sequence variants.

Concerning this clone: The target antigen is unknown.

Both 60 Vbeta primers and 13 Jbeta primers went into the PCR. TCRdb's table, derived via immunoSEQ multiplex PCR, lists solely in-frame clones and lacks some. The table has 95,000 to 130,000 clones, 81% seen once; the top ten hold 3% to 5%. Nominal health characterized the donors when sampled, though unrecorded immune exposures were likely. V gene TRBV6-6 combines with J gene TRBJ1-1, with D unresolved. Sequenced sample: PBMCs. The receptor comes from a young woman in good health and CMV-seronegative. CDR3 residues: CASSYVDRGTSEAFF. CDR3 DNA sequence: TGTGCCAGCAGTTACGTCGACCGGGGTACTTCTGAAGCTTTCTTT.